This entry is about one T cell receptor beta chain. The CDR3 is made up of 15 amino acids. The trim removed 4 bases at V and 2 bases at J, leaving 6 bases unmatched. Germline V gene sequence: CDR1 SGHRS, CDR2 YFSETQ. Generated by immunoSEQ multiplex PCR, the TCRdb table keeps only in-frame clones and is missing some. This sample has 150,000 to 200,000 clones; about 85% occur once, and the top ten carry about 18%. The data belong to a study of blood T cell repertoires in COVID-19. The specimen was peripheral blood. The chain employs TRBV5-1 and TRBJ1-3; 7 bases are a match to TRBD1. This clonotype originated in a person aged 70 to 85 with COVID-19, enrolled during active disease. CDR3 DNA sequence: TGCGCCAGCAGCGACGCCACAGGGGCTGGAAACACCATATATTTT. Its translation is CASSDATGAGNTIYF. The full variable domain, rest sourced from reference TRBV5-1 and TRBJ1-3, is KAGVTQTPRYLIKTRGQQVTLSCSPISGHRSVSWYQQTPGQGLQFLFEYFSETQRNKGNFPGRFSGRQFSNSRSEMNVSTLELGDSALYLCASSDATGAGNTIYFGEGSWLTVV.